The present T cell receptor (beta chain) was sequenced within a study of T cells in localized non-small cell lung cancer (TCRdb year 2020). About the study as a whole: The study examined T cell repertoires in roughly 240 patients with early-stage NSCLC and compared tumors with uninvolved tumor-adjacent lungs. The cohort was made up of around 220 treatment-naive NSCLC patients whose localized lung tumors had been resected. Of the NSCLC patients, 129 were male and about a hundred were female, and the mean age was approximately 66 years.

Study-wide conclusions, independent of this receptor: Because of the exploratory design, TCR variables were selected using unadjusted p-values without false-discovery rate correction. Uninvolved tumor-adjacent lung showed the highest T cell clonality, higher than tumor, which suggests more focused antigenic responses in the uninvolved tumor-adjacent lung. A median of approximately 55 of the top 100 tumor clones were detected in paired uninvolved adjacent lung, and 28 of these tumor clones were also found among the top 100 clones of the paired uninvolved adjacent lung. Longer overall survival was associated with higher T cell density in blood, whereas shorter survival was associated with higher clonality in adjacent lung. Because multi-region tumor sequencing was not done, intratumor heterogeneity could not be ruled out.

A word on this clone: Its recognized antigen is unknown. Nothing much larger sits one base from this clone, and base qualities are not available.

The immunoSEQ Assay was used to sequence TCR beta CDR3 regions from DNA. The authors processed their data as follows. T cell density was computed as TCR beta template counts normalized to usable DNA estimated by amplifying housekeeping genes. Using the preseqR package, richness was estimated by extrapolating to 120,000 templates for tissue samples and 400,000 templates for PBMC samples. Clonality was defined by subtracting Pielou's evenness from one. To identify tissue-enriched TCRs, differential abundance testing was run on productive amino-acid clonotypes with a minimum total count of 5 and an alpha of 0.1. The Jaccard Index and the Morisita Overlap Index were used to quantify repertoire overlap between compartments. GLIPH grouped TCR beta CDR3s together with public tetramer-defined viral CDR3s, and a viral motif had to include at least three viral sequences and also show V-gene enrichment. The clones in this table, taken by TCRdb from immuneACCESS, are in-frame only. Not every clone is retained; where verified, under half of the shortfall comes from an unresolved V gene, and the cause of the rest is unknown. The D gene and trimming were derived from the DNA, and the V and J assignments and clone size from that table. A total of about 24,000 clones appear in this sample, 75% to 90% of them only once. The top ten constitute roughly 5% of the sample.

At diagnosis, peripheral blood, uninvolved tumor-adjacent lung and tumor were collected and were preserved as a mix of fresh-frozen and FFPE material. Blood samples were analyzed as peripheral blood mononuclear cells for TCR repertoire profiling. V is pared back by 6 bases and J by 2 bases, with 14 bases lying between the germline termini. CDR3 length: 15 amino acids, cysteine to phenylalanine. Just CDR3 DNA is preserved here, 45 bases in frame from base 1. CDR1 LGHNT and CDR2 FRNRAP are derived from the germline V gene. This sample comprised peripheral blood, obtained before any cancer treatment. The chain uses TRBV12-5 and TRBJ1-3; perhaps TRBD1 is the D gene, with 5 bases matching. The clonotype was recovered from a male donor at least 60 years old with stage II squamous cell lung carcinoma. The CDR3 amino acid sequence is: CASGYSRGAGNTIYF. DNA sequence: TGTGCTAGTGGGTACTCACGGGGGGCTGGAAACACCATATATTTT.